The 30 T cell receptor beta chains in this list originate from one sample, sequenced in a study of vaccination and CD4 T cells after COVID-19. Treatment: roughly 11-day PBMC culture with coronavirus spike peptide pools or control peptides (ViraFEST assay). Sequenced with the Oncomine TCR Beta short-read assay was DNA taken from cultured CD4+ T cells. A single record per CDR3 protein comes from TCRdb applying MiXCR to the PCR reads. Of about 15,000 distinct CDR3 sequences listed, roughly three fifths were seen once; the top ten hold 12%. Their specific antigens are unknown. The sequenced sample was CD4+ T cells from blood, cultured in vitro. These receptors came from a human donor who had recovered from COVID-19.

This clonotype has a handful of counts. The gene calls are TRBV6-2 or TRBV6-3 and TRBJ1-1; perhaps TRBD1 as D (6 bases). Looked up from germline, CDR1 is MNHEY and CDR2 is SVGEGT. CDR3 length: 15 residues. Deletions cut 5 bases from V and 3 bases from J, with 16 bases between. CDR3 loop: CASSAQQGPDTEAFF. CDR3 bases: TGTGCCAGCAGTGCCCAACAGGGTCCGGACACTGAAGCTTTCTTT.

This clonotype was counted once. The chain links TRBV5-1 to TRBJ2-2, with D possibly being TRBD1 (5 bases). The CDR3 length is 16 residues. Germline CDR1 SGHRS, CDR2 YFSETQ. The V gene lost 3 bases and the J gene lost 4 bases, with 16 bases spanning the gap. The CDR3 nucleotides are TGCGCCAGCAGCTCGAAGGGGATTCCGAGCACCGGGGAGCTGTTTTTT. It is translated as CASSSKGIPSTGELFF.

This chain's CDR3 is CASSLSLPDRVLDTEAFF. DNA for the CDR3: TGTGCCAGCAGTTTGTCCTTACCCGACAGGGTGTTGGACACTGAAGCTTTCTTT. The chain joins TRBV28 to TRBJ1-1, with 7 nucleotides matching TRBD1. Germline V gene sequence: CDR1 MDHEN, CDR2 SYDVKM. The CDR3 loop spans 18 amino acids. The trim removed 3 bases at V and 3 bases at J, leaving 16 bases unmatched.

This chain connects TRBV19 to TRBJ2-7; D is possibly TRBD2 (5 bases). The V end was cut by 7 bases, the J end by 0 bases, with 7 bases between. Germline-derived CDR1 and CDR2 are LNHDA and SQIVND (reference sequence). The CDR3 is 12 amino acids. CDR3 residues: CASTSSSYEQYF. The CDR3 region has the DNA TGTGCCAGTACTAGCAGCTCCTACGAGCAGTACTTC.

The chain carries TRBV9 and TRBJ1-6; TRBD1 matches 8 bases. The J segment lost 6 bases and the V segment lost 2 bases, leaving 7 bases of the junction unmatched. The CDR3 is 16 residues long. CDR1 is SGDLS and CDR2 is YYNGEE in the germline V gene. Written as DNA, the CDR3 is TGTGCCAGCAGCGTTTTTACAGGGGGACGTAATTCACCCCTCCACTTT. Amino acid sequence: CASSVFTGGRNSPLHF. The variable domain in full, completed from reference TRBV9 and TRBJ1-6, reads DSGVTQTPKHLITATGQRVTLRCSPRSGDLSVYWYQQSLDQGLQFLIQYYNGEERAKGNILERFSAQQFPDLHSELNLSSLELGDSALYFCASSVFTGGRNSPLHFGNGTRLTVT.

This clonotype was observed a few times. The chain recombines TRBV28 with TRBJ1-1; D is unresolved. Germline-derived CDR1 and CDR2 are MDHEN and SYDVKM. There are 12 residues in the CDR3. Between the trimmed V and J ends, which lost 6 bases and 10 bases, there was a span of 15 bases. The CDR3 sequence is CASSRHVGPAFF. CDR3 nucleotides: TGTGCCAGCAGCAGACACGTAGGGCCAGCTTTCTTT.

V is TRBV20-1 and J is TRBJ2-1; D call uncertain. This CDR3 spans 10 amino acids. V dropped 5 bases and J dropped 7 bases, with 6 bases sitting between them. The germline V gene encodes CDR1 DFQATT and CDR2 SNEGSKA (reference sequence). CDR3 region: CSAGLNEQFF. CDR3 bases: TGCAGTGCTGGTCTGAATGAGCAGTTCTTC.

This clonotype was picked up a small number of times. The V gene is TRBV6-5, the J gene TRBJ1-2; 8 nucleotides match TRBD1. The junction had 6 bases not matched to a gene; V was cut back by 4 bases and J by 8 bases. CDR1 and CDR2 from the germline V gene are MNHEY and SVGAGI. This CDR3 contains 13 residues. CDR3 DNA: TGTGCCAGCAGTTCCTGGACAGGGAGCGGCTACACCTTC. This gives the protein CASSSWTGSGYTF.

The genes are TRBV5-6 and TRBJ1-6; the match to TRBD1 covers 7 bases. This CDR3 has 15 residues. The V segment lost 0 bases and the J segment 10 bases; nucleotides outside the gene matches: 7. Germline V gene data show CDR1 as SGHDT and CDR2 as YYEEEE. The CDR3 reads CASSLDSGGQSPLHF. CDR3 in DNA: TGTGCCAGCAGCTTGGATTCAGGGGGTCAGTCACCCCTCCACTTT.

The chain carries TRBV11-2 and TRBJ2-1; D is perhaps TRBD1 (6 bases). V lost 8 bases and J 4 bases, leaving 12 bases between the germline ends. The germline gives CDR1 SGHAT, CDR2 FQNNGV. The CDR3 loop spans 13 amino acids. The CDR3 region has the DNA TGTGCCAGCCACAGGGAGCGATACAATGAGCAGTTCTTC. Translation gives CASHRERYNEQFF.

This clonotype appeared a few times. V usage is TRBV30 and J usage is TRBJ1-6; possibly TRBD1 for D (6 bases). The CDR3 runs 14 residues. Germline-derived CDR1 and CDR2 are GTSNPN and SVGIG (reference sequence). V was shortened by 5 bases and J by 10 bases, with 18 bases between the two germline ends. The CDR3 protein is CAWHRVTSGSPLHF. The DNA for the CDR3 is TGTGCCTGGCACAGGGTAACAAGTGGATCACCCCTCCACTTT.

This clonotype was detected only a few times. The chain couples TRBV7-8 to TRBJ1-1; D remains unclear. V lost 2 bases and J lost 4, with 11 bases in between. CDR3 size: 14 residues. CDR1 is SGHVS, CDR2 FQNEAQ, per germline. The CDR3 nucleotides are TGTGCCAGCAGCTTAAGGACTGGGAGCACTGAAGCTTTCTTT. This translates into CASSLRTGSTEAFF.

This chain links TRBV3-1 with TRBJ1-5; tentative D call: TRBD1 (6 bases). Trimming removed 2 bases from V and 4 bases from J, with 9 bases in between. The germline V gene has CDR1 LGHDT and CDR2 YNNKEL (reference sequence). CDR3 length equals 14 residues. The CDR3 DNA reads TGTGCCAGCAGCCAACAACAGGGAAATCAGCCCCAGCATTTT. Protein product: CASSQQQGNQPQHF.

This clonotype was detected only a few times. The rearrangement joins TRBV6-2 or TRBV6-3 to TRBJ1-2; 8 bases are a match to TRBD1. The V segment lost 2 bases and the J segment 4 bases; nucleotides outside the gene matches: 0. The CDR3 sequence is 13 residues long. The germline V gene has CDR1 MNHEY and CDR2 SVGEGT. CDR3 DNA: TGTGCCAGCAGTTACGACAGGGGCTATGGCTACACCTTC. It codes for CASSYDRGYGYTF.

CDR3 residues: CASSEDRIRVSPLHF. CDR3 DNA sequence: TGTGCCAGCAGTGAAGACAGGATACGCGTTTCACCCCTCCACTTT. This chain links TRBV27 with TRBJ1-6, with D possibly matching TRBD1 (6 bases). Looked up from germline, CDR1 is MNHEY and CDR2 is SMNVEV (reference sequence). The CDR3 has 15 residues. Trimming stripped 5 bases from V and 9 bases from J, with 17 bases between.

The chain carries TRBV11-3 and TRBJ1-6; D unclear. V was pared by 2 bases and J by 8 bases, with 10 bases between. The germline CDR1 and CDR2 sequences are SGHNT and YENEEA. The length of the CDR3 is 14 residues. The CDR3 loop reads CASSLWAGDSPLHF. Written as DNA, the CDR3 is TGTGCCAGCAGCTTATGGGCAGGAGATTCACCCCTCCACTTT.

The chain couples TRBV28 to TRBJ1-5, with TRBD1 identical over 10 bases. Germline CDR1 is MDHEN and CDR2 is SYDVKM. With V trimmed by 2 bases and J by 5 bases, 3 bases remained unmatched. The CDR3 consists of 15 residues. CDR3 loop: CASSLGTGEYQPQHF. The CDR3 nucleotides read TGTGCCAGCAGTTTAGGGACAGGGGAGTATCAGCCCCAGCATTTT.

There are a few counts of this clonotype. The chain recombines TRBV11-3 with TRBJ1-2, with D hard to call. The CDR3 totals 17 residues. The V gene lost 0 bases and the J gene lost 0 bases, with 14 bases spanning the gap. CDR1 and CDR2 (germline): SGHNT, YENEEA. CDR3 residues: CASSLDNWAESNYGYTF. Here the CDR3 DNA reads TGTGCCAGCAGCTTAGATAACTGGGCAGAATCTAACTATGGCTACACCTTC.

The CDR3 here is CAWRDSDYGYTF. The CDR3 DNA sequence: TGTGCCTGGAGGGATTCGGACTATGGCTACACCTTC. The chain couples TRBV30 to TRBJ1-2; D not certain. The CDR3 has 12 amino acids. Germline CDR1 reads GTSNPN; CDR2 reads SVGIG (reference sequence). V shed 3 bases and J shed 3 bases, with 8 bases lying between them.

The chain links TRBV6-2 or TRBV6-3 to TRBJ1-2; D perhaps matches TRBD1 (5 bases). CDR1 and CDR2 (germline): MNHEY, SVGEGT. Trimming shortened V by 6 bases and J by 4 bases, and 9 bases separated the two germline ends. This CDR3 has 12 residues. The CDR3 reads CASRTGGYGYTF. The DNA for the CDR3 is TGTGCCAGCAGAACGGGGGGCTATGGCTACACCTTC.

The V gene is TRBV24-1, the J gene TRBJ1-1; 10 nucleotides line up with TRBD1. Germline assignment: CDR1 KGHDR and CDR2 SFDVKD. The junction had 4 bases not matched to a gene; V was cut back by 7 bases and J by 3 bases. The CDR3 totals 14 residues. This chain's CDR3 is CATSRTGGYTEAFF. In DNA form, the CDR3 reads TGTGCCACCAGCAGGACAGGGGGGTACACTGAAGCTTTCTTT.

The genes are TRBV10-3 and TRBJ2-6; D might be TRBD1 (5 bases). Trimming shortened V by 0 bases and J by 9 bases, and 15 bases separated the two germline ends. Germline CDR1 and CDR2: ENHRY and SYGVKD. This CDR3 is 16 amino acids long. The CDR3: CAISESKGIQGNVLTF. CDR3 DNA sequence: TGTGCCATCAGTGAGTCGAAGGGGATTCAGGGCAACGTCCTGACTTTC.

The chain employs TRBV7-8 and TRBJ2-3, with D tentatively TRBD1 (5 bases). The ends were cut back, 6 bases at V and 4 bases at J, with 14 bases in the middle. The CDR3 has 14 residues. Looked up from germline, CDR1 is SGHVS and CDR2 is FQNEAQ. The CDR3 region is CASSRGKGPDTQYF. CDR3 bases: TGTGCCAGCAGTAGGGGAAAGGGGCCAGATACGCAGTATTTT.

The chain joins TRBV2 to TRBJ2-7; D is unresolved. Germline CDR1 is SNHLY and CDR2 is FYNNEI. V was cut by 6 bases and J by 2 bases, with 8 bases left in between. This CDR3 comprises 12 residues. The CDR3 region is CASRYPPYEQYF. CDR3 coding DNA: TGTGCCAGCAGGTACCCCCCCTACGAGCAGTACTTC.

The table lists this clonotype with a few counts. J is TRBJ2-3 and V is TRBV6-1; 8 bases agree with TRBD2. There are 13 residues in the CDR3. The V segment lost 9 bases and the J segment 6 bases; nucleotides outside the gene matches: 8. Germline CDR1 is MNHNS and CDR2 is SASEGT. The CDR3 loop reads CASRGGLSDTQYF. In DNA, the CDR3 is TGTGCCAGTCGGGGGGGGCTGTCGGATACGCAGTATTTT.

The chain links TRBV6-4 to TRBJ1-2, with unresolved D. V dropped 4 bases and J dropped 0 bases, with 15 bases sitting between them. The CDR3 contains 16 residues. Per germline, CDR1 MRHNA and CDR2 SNTAGT. The CDR3 DNA reads TGTGCCAGCAGTGCGGTCAGAACCATGACTAACTATGGCTACACCTTC. Protein product: CASSAVRTMTNYGYTF.

The V call is TRBV6-5, the J call TRBJ1-5; weak D call: TRBD1 (6 bases). This CDR3 region has 14 residues. The ends were cut back, 2 bases at V and 1 base at J, with 6 bases in the middle. Germline CDR1 MNHEY, CDR2 SVGAGI. CDR3 coding DNA: TGTGCCAGCAGTTACGACAGGAGCAATCAGCCCCAGCATTTT. This sequence encodes CASSYDRSNQPQHF.

This clonotype has only one observation. CDR3 bases: TGTGCCAGCACCACCCGGTTGCGGGGGGGCAAGGATACGCAGTATTTT. This gives the protein CASTTRLRGGKDTQYF. The chain uses TRBV2 and TRBJ2-3, with 9 bases aligning to TRBD2. This CDR3 contains 16 residues. The V and J ends lost 7 bases and 6 bases, in that order; junction bases with no gene match: 14. CDR1 and CDR2 from the germline V gene are SNHLY and FYNNEI. Full variable domain (outside the CDR3, taken from reference TRBV2 and TRBJ2-3): EPEVTQTPSHQVTQMGQEVILRCVPISNHLYFYWYRQILGQKVEFLVSFYNNEISEKSEIFDDQFSVERPDGSNFTLKIRSTKLEDSAMYFCASTTRLRGGKDTQYFGPGTRLTVL.

The chain joins TRBV6-1 to TRBJ1-5; D is perhaps TRBD1 (6 bases). The CDR3 has 15 residues. Germline assignment: CDR1 MNHNS and CDR2 SASEGT. Trimming stripped 5 bases from V and 6 bases from J, with 17 bases between. The CDR3 loop is CASSPSGGWVQPQHF. The CDR3, as DNA: TGTGCCAGCAGTCCCTCCGGGGGCTGGGTTCAGCCCCAGCATTTT.

In this sample, this clonotype turned up a few times. The chain is built from TRBV19 and TRBJ1-1; a possible D gene is TRBD1 (6 bases). The V end was cut by 4 bases, the J end by 2 bases, with 11 bases between. Germline V gives CDR1 LNHDA, CDR2 SQIVND (reference sequence). CDR3 length: 14 residues. The CDR3 sequence is CASSTDRKNTEAFF. CDR3 in DNA: TGTGCCAGTAGTACCGACAGGAAAAACACTGAAGCTTTCTTT.